This T cell receptor (beta chain) was sequenced during a study of response to subunit inactivated influenza vaccine. Study observations and caveats: Each seasonal flu vaccination may recruit only limited new T cells, authors suggested.

TCRdb analysed the RT-PCR reads with MiXCR anew, one entry per CDR3 protein. This table has about 150,000 distinct CDR3 sequences, roughly 10% appearing once. This clonotype was seen only a few times. The antigen remains unidentified. This TCR was recovered from a man aged 50 to 69 who received an inactivated influenza vaccine. The sample in question was CD8+ T cells sorted from PBMCs, obtained about 23 months after vaccination.

The CDR3 protein is CASSLQRSDYNEQFF. The CDR3 DNA reads as TGTGCCAGCAGTTTGCAGCGGTCCGACTACAATGAGCAGTTCTTC. The chain couples TRBV5-5 to TRBJ2-1, with a weak D call TRBD2 (5 bases). The V gene's germline CDR1 is SGHKS and CDR2 YYEKEE (reference sequence). The CDR3 is made up of 15 amino acids. Trimming removed 5 bases from V and 3 bases from J, with 15 bases in between.